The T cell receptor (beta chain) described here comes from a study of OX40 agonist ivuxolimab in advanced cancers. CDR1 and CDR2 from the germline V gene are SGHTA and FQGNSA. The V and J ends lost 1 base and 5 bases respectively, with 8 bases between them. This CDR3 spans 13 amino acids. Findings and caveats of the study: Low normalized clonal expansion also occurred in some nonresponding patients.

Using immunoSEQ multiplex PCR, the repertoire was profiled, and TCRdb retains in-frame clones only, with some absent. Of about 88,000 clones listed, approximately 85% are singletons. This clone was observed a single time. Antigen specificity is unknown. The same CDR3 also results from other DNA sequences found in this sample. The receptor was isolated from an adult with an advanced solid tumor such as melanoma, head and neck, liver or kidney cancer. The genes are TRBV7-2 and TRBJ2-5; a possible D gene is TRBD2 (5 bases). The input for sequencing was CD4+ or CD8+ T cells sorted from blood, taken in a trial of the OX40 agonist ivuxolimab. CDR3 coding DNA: TGTGCCAGCAGCTTAGGTCGCGGGGAGACCCAGTACTTC. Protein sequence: CASSLGRGETQYF. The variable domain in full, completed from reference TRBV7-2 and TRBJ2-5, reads GAGVSQSPSNKVTEKGKDVELRCDPISGHTALYWYRQSLGQGLEFLIYFQGNSAPDKSGLPSDRFSAERTGGSVSTLTIQRTQQEDSAVYLCASSLGRGETQYFGPGTRLLVL.